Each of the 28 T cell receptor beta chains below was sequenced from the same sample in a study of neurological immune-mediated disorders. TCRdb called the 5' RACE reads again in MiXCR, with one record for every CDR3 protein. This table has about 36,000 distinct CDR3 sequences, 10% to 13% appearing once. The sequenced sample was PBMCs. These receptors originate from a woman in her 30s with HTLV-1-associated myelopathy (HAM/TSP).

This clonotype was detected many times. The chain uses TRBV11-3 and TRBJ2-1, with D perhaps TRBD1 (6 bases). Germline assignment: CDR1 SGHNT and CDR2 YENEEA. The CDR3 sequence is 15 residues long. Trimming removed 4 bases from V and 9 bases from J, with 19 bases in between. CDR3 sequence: CASSSSGQAGTEQFF. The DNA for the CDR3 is TGTGCCAGCAGCTCGTCGGGACAAGCCGGTACTGAGCAGTTCTTC.

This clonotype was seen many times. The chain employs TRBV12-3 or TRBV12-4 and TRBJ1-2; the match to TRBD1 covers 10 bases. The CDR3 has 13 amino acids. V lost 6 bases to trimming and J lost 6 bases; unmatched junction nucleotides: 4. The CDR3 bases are TGTGCCAGCAGGACCGGGACAGGGGATGGCTACACCTTC. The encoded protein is CASRTGTGDGYTF.

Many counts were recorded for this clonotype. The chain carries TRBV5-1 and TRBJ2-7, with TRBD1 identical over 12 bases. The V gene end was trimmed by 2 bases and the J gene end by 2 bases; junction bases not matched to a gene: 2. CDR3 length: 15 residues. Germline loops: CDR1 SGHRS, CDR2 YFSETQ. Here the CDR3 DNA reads TGCGCCAGCAGCTTAGGGGACAGGGGGCCCTACGAGCAGTACTTC. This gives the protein CASSLGDRGPYEQYF. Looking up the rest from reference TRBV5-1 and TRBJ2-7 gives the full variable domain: KAGVTQTPRYLIKTRGQQVTLSCSPISGHRSVSWYQQTPGQGLQFLFEYFSETQRNKGNFPGRFSGRQFSNSRSEMNVSTLELGDSALYLCASSLGDRGPYEQYFGPGTRLTVT.

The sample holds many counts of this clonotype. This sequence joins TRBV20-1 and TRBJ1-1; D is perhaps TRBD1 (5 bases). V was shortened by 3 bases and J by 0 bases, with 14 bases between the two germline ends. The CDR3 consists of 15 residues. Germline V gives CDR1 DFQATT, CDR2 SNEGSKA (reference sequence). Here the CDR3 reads CSARLGAELNTEAFF. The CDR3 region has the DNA TGCAGTGCTAGGTTAGGGGCAGAGTTGAACACTGAAGCTTTCTTT.

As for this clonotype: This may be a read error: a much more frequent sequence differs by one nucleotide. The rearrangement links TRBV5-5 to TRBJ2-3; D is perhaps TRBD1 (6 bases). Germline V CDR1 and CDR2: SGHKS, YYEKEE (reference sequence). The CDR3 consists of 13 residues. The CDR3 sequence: CAISRQDTDTQYF. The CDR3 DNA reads TGTGCCATCAGCCGACAGGACACAGATACGCAGTATTTT. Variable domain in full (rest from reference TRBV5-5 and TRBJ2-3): DAGVTQSPTHLIKTRGQQVTLRCSPISGHKSVSWYQQVLGQGPQFIFQYYEKEERGRGNFPDRFSARQFPNYSSELNVNALLLGDSALYLCAISRQDTDTQYFGPGTRLTVL.

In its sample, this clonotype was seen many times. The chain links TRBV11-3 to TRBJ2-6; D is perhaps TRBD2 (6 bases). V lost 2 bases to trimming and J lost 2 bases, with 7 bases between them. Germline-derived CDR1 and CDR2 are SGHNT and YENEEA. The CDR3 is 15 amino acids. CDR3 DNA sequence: TGTGCCAGCAGCTTACCGGGAGCTGGGGCCAACGTCCTGACTTTC. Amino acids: CASSLPGAGANVLTF.

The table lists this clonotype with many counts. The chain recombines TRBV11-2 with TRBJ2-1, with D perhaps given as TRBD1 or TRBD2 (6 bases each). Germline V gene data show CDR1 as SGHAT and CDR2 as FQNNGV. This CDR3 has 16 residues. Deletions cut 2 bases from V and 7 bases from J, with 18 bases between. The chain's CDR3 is CASSLTVTGGWNEQFF. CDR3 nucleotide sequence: TGTGCCAGCAGCTTAACAGTGACAGGAGGGTGGAATGAGCAGTTCTTC.

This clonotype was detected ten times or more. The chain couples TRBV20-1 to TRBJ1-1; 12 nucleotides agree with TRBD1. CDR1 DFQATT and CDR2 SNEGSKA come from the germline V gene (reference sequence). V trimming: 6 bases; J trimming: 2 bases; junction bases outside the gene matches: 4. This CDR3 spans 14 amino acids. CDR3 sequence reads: CSAPGQGANTEAFF. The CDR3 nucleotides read TGCAGTGCCCCGGGACAGGGGGCTAACACTGAAGCTTTCTTT.

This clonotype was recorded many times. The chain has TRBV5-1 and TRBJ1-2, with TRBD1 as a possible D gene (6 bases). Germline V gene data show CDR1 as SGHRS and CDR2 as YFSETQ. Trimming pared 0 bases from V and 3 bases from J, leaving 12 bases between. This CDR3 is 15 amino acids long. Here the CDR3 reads CASSLVAGGDYGYTF. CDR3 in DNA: TGCGCCAGCAGCTTGGTGGCGGGGGGCGACTATGGCTACACCTTC.

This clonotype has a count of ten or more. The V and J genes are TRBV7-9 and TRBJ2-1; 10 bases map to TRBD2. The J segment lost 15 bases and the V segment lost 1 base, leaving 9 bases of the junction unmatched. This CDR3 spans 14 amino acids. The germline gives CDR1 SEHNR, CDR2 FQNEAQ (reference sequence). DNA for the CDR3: TGTGCCAGCAGCTTAGAAAGCGGGGGGGCTTCGTTGTTCTTC. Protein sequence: CASSLESGGASLFF.

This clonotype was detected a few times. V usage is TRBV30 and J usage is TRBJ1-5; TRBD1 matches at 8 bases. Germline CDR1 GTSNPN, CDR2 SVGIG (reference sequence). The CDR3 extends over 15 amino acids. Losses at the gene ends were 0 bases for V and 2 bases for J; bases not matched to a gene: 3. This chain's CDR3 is CAWSVKDRGNQPQHF. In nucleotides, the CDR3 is TGTGCCTGGAGTGTCAAGGACAGGGGCAATCAGCCCCAGCATTTT. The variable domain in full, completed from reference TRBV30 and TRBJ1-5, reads SQTIHQWPATLVQPVGSPLSLECTVEGTSNPNLYWYRQAAGRGLQLLFYSVGIGQISSEVPQNLSASRPQDRQFILSSKKLLLSDSGFYLCAWSVKDRGNQPQHFGDGTRLSIL.

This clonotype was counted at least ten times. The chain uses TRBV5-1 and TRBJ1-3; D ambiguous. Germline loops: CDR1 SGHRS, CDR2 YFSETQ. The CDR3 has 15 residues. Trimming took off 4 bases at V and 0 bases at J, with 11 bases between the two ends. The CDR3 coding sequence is TGCGCCAGCAGCCCCCAAGGTGGCTCTGGAAACACCATATATTTT. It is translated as CASSPQGGSGNTIYF.

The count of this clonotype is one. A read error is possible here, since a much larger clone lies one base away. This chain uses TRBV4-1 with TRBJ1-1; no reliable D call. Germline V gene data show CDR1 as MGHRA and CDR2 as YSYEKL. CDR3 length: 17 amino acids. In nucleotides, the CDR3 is TGCGCCAGAAGCCAAACCCGTCGGGGTACCCCGGGCACTGAAGCTTTCTTT. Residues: CARSQTRRGTPGTEAFF.

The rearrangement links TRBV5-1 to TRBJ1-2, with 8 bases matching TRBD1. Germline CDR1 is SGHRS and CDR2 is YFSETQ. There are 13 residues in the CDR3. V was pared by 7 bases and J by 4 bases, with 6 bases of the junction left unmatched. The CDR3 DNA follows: TGCGCCAGCTATATGGGGACAGGCTATGGCTACACCTTC. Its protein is CASYMGTGYGYTF. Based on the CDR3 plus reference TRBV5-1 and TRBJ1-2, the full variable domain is KAGVTQTPRYLIKTRGQQVTLSCSPISGHRSVSWYQQTPGQGLQFLFEYFSETQRNKGNFPGRFSGRQFSNSRSEMNVSTLELGDSALYLCASYMGTGYGYTFGSGTRLTVV.

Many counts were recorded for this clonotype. CDR3 sequence: CASSVSGTGNEQYF. The CDR3 DNA is TGTGCCAGCAGTGTGTCCGGGACAGGAAACGAGCAGTACTTC. The chain uses TRBV25-1 and TRBJ2-7, with 8 bases identical to TRBD1. V lost 4 bases and J lost 5; bases outside the gene matches: 7. This CDR3 comprises 14 residues. Germline lookup yields CDR1 MGHDK and CDR2 SYGVNS.

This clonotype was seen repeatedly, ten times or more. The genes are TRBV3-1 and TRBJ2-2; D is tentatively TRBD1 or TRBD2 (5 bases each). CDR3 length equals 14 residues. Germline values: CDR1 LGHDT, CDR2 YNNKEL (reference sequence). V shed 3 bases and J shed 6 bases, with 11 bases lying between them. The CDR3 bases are TGTGCCAGCAGCCAGACCTGGGGGTCCGGGGAGCTGTTTTTT. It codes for CASSQTWGSGELFF.

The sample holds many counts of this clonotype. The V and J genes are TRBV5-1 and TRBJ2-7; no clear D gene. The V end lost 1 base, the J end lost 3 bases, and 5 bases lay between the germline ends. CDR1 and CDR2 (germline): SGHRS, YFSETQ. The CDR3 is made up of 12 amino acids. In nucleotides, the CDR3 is TGCGCCAGCAGCTTGCCCAGCTACGAGCAGTACTTC. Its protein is CASSLPSYEQYF.

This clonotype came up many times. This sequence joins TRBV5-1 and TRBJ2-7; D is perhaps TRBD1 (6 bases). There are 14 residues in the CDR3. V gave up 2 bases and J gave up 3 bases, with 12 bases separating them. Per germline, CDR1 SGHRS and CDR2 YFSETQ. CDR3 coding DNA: TGCGCCAGCAGCTTAACAGGGCCCCACTACGAGCAGTACTTC. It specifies CASSLTGPHYEQYF.

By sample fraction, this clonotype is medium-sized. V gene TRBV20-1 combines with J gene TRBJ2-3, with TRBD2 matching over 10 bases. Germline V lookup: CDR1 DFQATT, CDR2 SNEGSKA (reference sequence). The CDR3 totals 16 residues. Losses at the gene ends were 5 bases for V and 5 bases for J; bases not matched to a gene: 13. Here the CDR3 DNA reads TGCAGTGCTGCCTCATCAAGCGGGGGGGCAATAGATACGCAGTATTTT. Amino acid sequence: CSAASSSGGAIDTQYF.

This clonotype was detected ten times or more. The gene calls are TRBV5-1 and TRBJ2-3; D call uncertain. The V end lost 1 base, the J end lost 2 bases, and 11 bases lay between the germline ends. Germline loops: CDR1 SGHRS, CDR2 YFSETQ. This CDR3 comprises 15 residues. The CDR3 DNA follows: TGCGCCAGCAGCTTGTTTGACTCCCTCACAGATACGCAGTATTTT. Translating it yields CASSLFDSLTDTQYF.

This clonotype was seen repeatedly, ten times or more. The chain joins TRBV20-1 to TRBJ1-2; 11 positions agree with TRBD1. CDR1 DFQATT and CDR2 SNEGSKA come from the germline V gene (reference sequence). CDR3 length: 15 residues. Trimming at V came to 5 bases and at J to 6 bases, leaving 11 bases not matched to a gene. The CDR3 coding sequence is TGCAGTGCTCCGGGGACAGGGGGTTGGCGTGATGGCTACACCTTC. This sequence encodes CSAPGTGGWRDGYTF.

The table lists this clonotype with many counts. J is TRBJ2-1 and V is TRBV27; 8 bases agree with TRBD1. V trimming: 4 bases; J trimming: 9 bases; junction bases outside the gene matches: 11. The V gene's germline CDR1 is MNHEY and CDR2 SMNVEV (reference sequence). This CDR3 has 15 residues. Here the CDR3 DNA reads TGTGCCAGCAGTTCCTGGGGACAGGTATTCGGTGAGCAGTTCTTC. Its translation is CASSSWGQVFGEQFF.

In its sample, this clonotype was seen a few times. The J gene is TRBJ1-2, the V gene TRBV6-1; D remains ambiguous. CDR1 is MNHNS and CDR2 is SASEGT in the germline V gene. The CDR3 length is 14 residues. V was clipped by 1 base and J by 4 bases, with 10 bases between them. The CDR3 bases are TGTGCCAGCAGTGAAGGTGCGGGGATCTATGGCTACACCTTC. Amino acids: CASSEGAGIYGYTF.

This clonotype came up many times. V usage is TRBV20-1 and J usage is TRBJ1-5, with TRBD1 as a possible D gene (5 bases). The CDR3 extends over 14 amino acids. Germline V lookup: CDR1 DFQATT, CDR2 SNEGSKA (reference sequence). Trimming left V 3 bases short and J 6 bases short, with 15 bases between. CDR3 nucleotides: TGCAGTGCTAGGCCCCGGGACTGGGGTCAGCCCCAGCATTTT. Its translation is CSARPRDWGQPQHF.

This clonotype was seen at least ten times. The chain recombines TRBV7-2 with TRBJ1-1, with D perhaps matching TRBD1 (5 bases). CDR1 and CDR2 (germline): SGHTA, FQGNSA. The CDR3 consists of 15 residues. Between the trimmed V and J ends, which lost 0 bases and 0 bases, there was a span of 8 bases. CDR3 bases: TGTGCCAGCAGCTTAGCGGGACTGATGAACACTGAAGCTTTCTTT. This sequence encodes CASSLAGLMNTEAFF.

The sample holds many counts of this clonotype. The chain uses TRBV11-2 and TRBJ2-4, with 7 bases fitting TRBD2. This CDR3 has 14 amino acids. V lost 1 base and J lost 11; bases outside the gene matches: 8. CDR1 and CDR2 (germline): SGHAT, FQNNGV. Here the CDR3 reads CASSLGDLLAVQYF. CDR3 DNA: TGTGCCAGCAGCTTAGGGGACCTGCTAGCGGTTCAGTACTTC.

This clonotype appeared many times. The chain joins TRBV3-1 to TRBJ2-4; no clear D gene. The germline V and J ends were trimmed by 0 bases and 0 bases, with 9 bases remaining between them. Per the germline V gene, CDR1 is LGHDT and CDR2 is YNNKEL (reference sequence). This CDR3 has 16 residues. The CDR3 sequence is CASSQDRRPAKNIQYF. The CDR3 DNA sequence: TGTGCCAGCAGCCAAGATCGTAGACCAGCCAAAAACATTCAGTACTTC.

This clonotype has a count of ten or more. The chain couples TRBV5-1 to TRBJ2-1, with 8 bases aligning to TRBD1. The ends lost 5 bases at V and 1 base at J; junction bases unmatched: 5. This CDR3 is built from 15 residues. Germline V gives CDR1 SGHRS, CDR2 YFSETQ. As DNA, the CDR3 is TGCGCCAGCAGAGTCGACAGGGGATCCTACAATGAGCAGTTCTTC. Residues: CASRVDRGSYNEQFF.